The rows below give T cell receptor beta chains drawn from one sample of a study of T cell repertoires in cytomegalovirus infection. These receptors' antigens are unknown. TCRdb re-derived calls from the reads in MiXCR, one entry per CDR3 protein. In the table there are approximately 76,000 distinct CDR3 sequences, 35% to 45% of which are singletons. The source material was CD8+ T cells from cultured PBMCs, sampled from culture after CMV antigen stimulation. These receptors came from a human donor in good health (CMV status not recorded). Some clones in this sample may be carry-over from other donors' samples. Both conserved end residues are part of each CDR3. The order of the fields is CDR3 DNA, CDR3 protein, V gene, CDR3 length, D gene, clone size, J gene. A D gene is named only where the DNA matches it firmly. Some rows have no size entry. The others give once, few or many, or a class for an expanded clone.

TGCGCCAGCAGCCAAGATGCGGGGCTAACCTTCTACGACACTGAAGCTTTCTTT CASSQDAGLTFYDTEAFF TRBV4-1 18 NA few TRBJ1-1
TGTGCCAGCAGCTCCGGGACAGGGAGGAATGAGCAGTTCTTC CASSSGTGRNEQFF TRBV7-9 14 TRBD1 NA TRBJ2-1
TGTGCCAGCAGCTTAGAGAGGGCAGGGGGCGAATATGAGCAGTTCTTC CASSLERAGGEYEQFF TRBV7-2 16 TRBD1 few TRBJ2-1
TGTGCCAGCAGCCTCACCACTTGGGGGGGCGAGCACACAGATACGCAGTATTTT CASSLTTWGGEHTDTQYF TRBV11-2 18 NA NA TRBJ2-3
TGCAGCGTTGAAGCAGGGAACTCCTACGAGCAGTACTTC CSVEAGNSYEQYF TRBV29-1 13 NA NA TRBJ2-7
TGTGCCAGCAGTGCCGGCGTCCTGACTTTC CASSAGVLTF TRBV2 10 NA NA TRBJ2-6
TGTGCCATCAGTGAAGCCTGGGCGAACGATCAGCCCCAGCATTTT CAISEAWANDQPQHF TRBV10-3 15 NA NA TRBJ1-5
TGTGCCAGCAGTTTATCGGGACGAGGGCGTACTGAAGCTTTCTTT CASSLSGRGRTEAFF TRBV27 15 NA NA TRBJ1-1
TGTGCCAGCAGTTACGGTACCTATAATTCACCCCTCCACTTT CASSYGTYNSPLHF TRBV6-8 14 NA NA TRBJ1-6
TGTGCCAGCAGCTCCCCAGGGGGGACCTACGGTGTAAGGGAGACCCAGTACTTC CASSSPGGTYGVRETQYF TRBV7-3 18 NA few TRBJ2-5
TGCGCCAGCAGCCAAGATAGCGGGGGCAGGCAGCCCCAGCATTTT CASSQDSGGRQPQHF TRBV4-1 15 NA NA TRBJ1-5
TGTGCCAGCAGCTTAGGCGGGATCGGACAGGGGGTATTTTGGACCCAGTACTTC CASSLGGIGQGVFWTQYF TRBV11-2 18 TRBD1 NA TRBJ2-5
TGTGCCAGCAGCTTACTTCCAGGCCTACCTAGCACAGATACGCAGTATTTT CASSLLPGLPSTDTQYF TRBV11-2 17 NA NA TRBJ2-3
TGTGCCAGCAGTTTGACTAGCGGGGTTGGAGATACGCAGTATTTT CASSLTSGVGDTQYF TRBV28 15 TRBD2 few TRBJ2-3
TGCAGTTTTCGGCTAGCGGGAGATACGCAGTATTTT CSFRLAGDTQYF TRBV20-1 12 TRBD2 few TRBJ2-3
TGTGCCAGCAGTTTAATCAGCAATCAGCCCCAGCATTTT CASSLISNQPQHF TRBV28 13 NA NA TRBJ1-5
TGTGCCAGCAGTTTATGGGGGTACTCTGGAAACACCATATATTTT CASSLWGYSGNTIYF TRBV28 15 NA NA TRBJ1-3
TGTGCCAGCAGTGGGACAGACCTACCCCAGAGCTCCTACAATGAGCAGTTCTTC CASSGTDLPQSSYNEQFF TRBV6-2/TRBV6-3 18 TRBD1 few TRBJ2-1
TGTGCCAGCAGCCAGGGTTCCGGGGAGCTGTTTTTT CASSQGSGELFF TRBV7-6 12 NA many TRBJ2-2
TGTGCCAGCAGCTTAGGGGGGCCGTTCACCGGGGAGCTGTTTTTT CASSLGGPFTGELFF TRBV13 15 NA NA TRBJ2-2
TGTGCCAGCAGTCTTATTCAGGGGCCTAGAGAGCAGTACTTC CASSLIQGPREQYF TRBV6-2/TRBV6-3 14 NA NA TRBJ2-7
TGTGCCATCAGGGGGACAGGGGGCCCCCCTGAAGCTTTCTTT CAIRGTGGPPEAFF TRBV10-3 14 TRBD1 NA TRBJ1-1
TGTGCCAGCAGCCGGAGGGGGTCCTACAATGAGCAGTTCTTC CASSRRGSYNEQFF TRBV5-4 14 NA NA TRBJ2-1
TGTGCCAGTAGTTGGTCAGACGATAGCAATCAGCCCCAGCATTTT CASSWSDDSNQPQHF TRBV19 15 NA NA TRBJ1-5
TGTGCCAGCAGCCATCTGACAGGTCTCGTCGGGGAGCTGTTTTTT CASSHLTGLVGELFF TRBV14 15 NA NA TRBJ2-2
TGTGCCAGCAGCTTAGAGGGGGGACAGGGCTACGAGCAGTACTTC CASSLEGGQGYEQYF TRBV7-2 15 TRBD1 NA TRBJ2-7
TGTGCCAGCAGCTCCGCCGCAGGGGGAAATGGCTACACCTTC CASSSAAGGNGYTF TRBV28 14 TRBD1 few TRBJ1-2
TGTGCCAGCAGCTTAGGGGACTATGGCTCCTACGAGCAGTACTTC CASSLGDYGSYEQYF TRBV7-9 15 TRBD2 once TRBJ2-7
TGTGCCAGTAGTACTGGACAGGGGAAACAGCCCCAGCATTTT CASSTGQGKQPQHF TRBV19 14 TRBD1 NA TRBJ1-5
TGTGCCAGCAGTTACTCCGTCGGGGGGGGCTACAATGAGCAGTTCTTC CASSYSVGGGYNEQFF TRBV6-6 16 TRBD2 NA TRBJ2-1
TGTGCCAGCAGTCCCAACAGGGTTCGCTACACCTTC CASSPNRVRYTF TRBV27 12 NA NA TRBJ1-2
TGTGCCAGCAGCGAGGGGGGGTCAACTAATGAAAAACTGTTTTTT CASSEGGSTNEKLFF TRBV9 15 NA few TRBJ1-4
TGTGCCAGCAGTTACGGGGGCCCAGGGGGCGCAAGGAACACTGAAGCTTTCTTT CASSYGGPGGARNTEAFF TRBV6-5 18 TRBD1 NA TRBJ1-1
TGTGCCAGCAGTGACCGACAGAGCTCCTACAATGAGCAGTTCTTC CASSDRQSSYNEQFF TRBV6-1 15 NA few TRBJ2-1
TGTGCCAGCAGTTTCTGGGGACTAGCGGGGGGCACAGATACGCAGTATTTT CASSFWGLAGGTDTQYF TRBV27 17 TRBD2 few TRBJ2-3
TGTGCCAGTAGTATACTGGGTTCGGTTGGCGGGGAGCTGTTTTTT CASSILGSVGGELFF TRBV19 15 NA NA TRBJ2-2
TGCAGTGCTAGTGAGAAGGGCCTCAACAATGAGCAGTTCTTC CSASEKGLNNEQFF TRBV20-1 14 NA NA TRBJ2-1
TGTGCCATCAGAGAACCCATGGGGACAGCCCATTTCTCCTACGAGCAGTACTTC CAIREPMGTAHFSYEQYF TRBV10-3 18 TRBD1 NA TRBJ2-7
TGCGCCAGCAGCCAGGGGCAGGCGAGCTCCTACGAGCAGTACTTC CASSQGQASSYEQYF TRBV4-1 15 NA few TRBJ2-7
TGCGCCAGCAGCCGATACCGGGGTAGGAATCAGCCCCAGCATTTT CASSRYRGRNQPQHF TRBV4-3 15 NA few TRBJ1-5
TGTGCCAGTAGTATAGATTCAAGGGGATCCGGCAACCGGGCTTTCTTT CASSIDSRGSGNRAFF TRBV19 16 NA once TRBJ1-1
TGTGCCAGCAGCTGGGGGGGCGGGGGGATCCAAGAGACCCAGTACTTC CASSWGGGGIQETQYF TRBV7-8 16 TRBD2 NA TRBJ2-5
TGTGCCAGCAGCGCCTCTAGCGGGGGGTACAATGAGCAGTTCTTC CASSASSGGYNEQFF TRBV7-9 15 TRBD2 NA TRBJ2-1
TGCAGTGCTAGGGGGGGCGGGGGAAACATTCAGTACTTC CSARGGGGNIQYF TRBV20-1 13 NA few TRBJ2-4
TGTGCCAGCAGCTTAGGGCCATACTACGAGCAGTACTTC CASSLGPYYEQYF TRBV7-6 13 NA few TRBJ2-7
TGTGCTAGTGGTTTGGGCGGGGGAGCCTACAATGAGCAGTTCTTC CASGLGGGAYNEQFF TRBV12-5 15 TRBD2 few TRBJ2-1
TGTGCCAGCAGCCCCTTCACTACTCAGGGGGAGACCCAGTACTTC CASSPFTTQGETQYF TRBV9 15 NA NA TRBJ2-5
TGTGCCAGCAGTTACTCTACTACAGGGAACACTGAAGCTTTCTTT CASSYSTTGNTEAFF TRBV6-5 15 NA many TRBJ1-1
TGTGCCAGCACCCCATCGGGGGGGGGTTCCTACGAGCAGTACTTC CASTPSGGGSYEQYF TRBV7-8 15 TRBD2 NA TRBJ2-7
TGTGCCAGCAGCTTAGGTGCTAGCCTATCCTACGAGCAGTACTTC CASSLGASLSYEQYF TRBV13 15 NA NA TRBJ2-7
TGTGCCAGCAGCTTAAGGGGGAAGACCATGAACACTGAAGCTTTCTTT CASSLRGKTMNTEAFF TRBV7-2 16 NA many TRBJ1-1